These 28 T cell receptor beta chains originate from one sample sequenced in a study of shared clonotypes between healthy human individuals. Using immunoSEQ multiplex PCR, the repertoire was profiled, and TCRdb retains in-frame clones only, with some absent. The table includes around 2,000,000 clones, approximately 94% detected once. Terminally differentiated effector memory CD45RA+ cells were excluded from the naive CD8 cells, which were CD45RO-negative and positively selected for CCR7. The source material was naive CD8+ T cells sorted from blood. The receptors shown here come from a man younger than 30 in good health.

The chain is built from TRBV30 and TRBJ2-2; D not resolved. The V gene's germline CDR1 is GTSNPN and CDR2 SVGIG (reference sequence). Trimming shortened V by 7 bases and J by 1 base, and 7 bases separated the two germline ends. This CDR3 is built from 12 residues. This chain's CDR3 is CALDRNTGELFF. Written as DNA, the CDR3 is TGTGCCTTGGACCGGAACACCGGGGAGCTGTTTTTT.

V is TRBV7-9 and J is TRBJ2-2; D not resolved. The CDR3 length is 16 residues. Per the germline V gene, CDR1 is SEHNR and CDR2 is FQNEAQ (reference sequence). The V end was cut by 7 bases, the J end by 2 bases, with 17 bases between. Here the CDR3 reads CASTLLAGANTGELFF. DNA for the CDR3: TGTGCCAGCACCCTCCTGGCAGGAGCAAACACCGGGGAGCTGTTTTTT.

The gene calls are TRBV4-1 and TRBJ1-6; 7 bases are a match to TRBD1. The CDR3 covers 16 residues. J lost 5 bases, V lost 3 bases, and 7 bases had no gene match. The V gene's germline CDR1 is MGHRA and CDR2 YSYEKL. The CDR3 DNA is TGCGCCAGCAGCCAGAAACAGGGGTTGGATAATTCACCCCTCCACTTT. Its protein is CASSQKQGLDNSPLHF.

This clone was recorded once. The sample holds other DNA sequences that translate to the same CDR3. This chain links TRBV19 with TRBJ1-2, with D unresolved. CDR3 length: 12 residues. The V gene lost 4 bases and the J gene lost 6 bases, with 9 bases spanning the gap. Germline V gives CDR1 LNHDA, CDR2 SQIVND (reference sequence). CDR3 protein: CASSTGTHGYTF. The CDR3, as DNA: TGTGCCAGTAGTACGGGAACTCATGGCTACACCTTC.

The chain carries TRBV19 and TRBJ2-1, with 7 bases that match TRBD2. Trimming removed 1 base from V and 3 bases from J; junction bases left unmatched: 12. CDR1 and CDR2 from the germline V gene are LNHDA and SQIVND (reference sequence). There are 18 residues in the CDR3. CDR3 in amino acids: CASSIGLMGSGDYNEQFF. The CDR3 DNA sequence: TGTGCCAGTAGTATAGGTCTTATGGGGAGCGGGGACTACAATGAGCAGTTCTTC.

This chain joins TRBV5-4 and TRBJ2-7; TRBD2 matches at 8 bases. The CDR3 runs 15 residues. Germline V CDR1 and CDR2: SGHNT, YYREEE (reference sequence). J lost 6 bases, V lost 3 bases, and 11 bases had no gene match. This CDR3 reads CASSSSAGGRFEQYF. CDR3 nucleotides: TGTGCCAGCAGCTCCTCCGCGGGGGGTCGGTTCGAGCAGTACTTC.

V and J are TRBV5-4 and TRBJ1-1; D is uncertain. Per the germline V gene, CDR1 is SGHNT and CDR2 is YYREEE (reference sequence). The ends were cut back, 0 bases at V and 5 bases at J, with 14 bases in the middle. There are 15 residues in the CDR3. The CDR3 loop reads CASSLVGQVGTEAFF. As DNA, the CDR3 is TGTGCCAGCAGCTTGGTGGGTCAGGTGGGGACTGAAGCTTTCTTT. Looking up the rest from reference TRBV5-4 and TRBJ1-1 gives the full variable domain: ETGVTQSPTHLIKTRGQQVTLRCSSQSGHNTVSWYQQALGQGPQFIFQYYREEENGRGNFPPRFSGLQFPNYSSELNVNALELDDSALYLCASSLVGQVGTEAFFGQGTRLTVV.

Details on this clone: This same CDR3 is encoded by further DNA sequences in the sample. This chain connects TRBV28 to TRBJ2-2, with D unresolved. Per the germline V gene, CDR1 is MDHEN and CDR2 is SYDVKM. The CDR3 contains 14 residues. The germline V and J ends were trimmed by 2 bases and 3 bases, with 7 bases remaining between them. The chain's CDR3 is CASSLLGDTGELFF. CDR3 nucleotides: TGTGCCAGCAGTTTACTTGGGGACACCGGGGAGCTGTTTTTT.

The chain joins TRBV2 to TRBJ1-1, with 9 bases identical to TRBD1. Trimming cost V 2 bases and J 3 bases; bases outside gene matches: 4. The CDR3 is 15 residues long. Germline-derived CDR1 and CDR2 are SNHLY and FYNNEI. The CDR3: CASSEMGQGDTEAFF. The CDR3 bases are TGTGCCAGCAGTGAAATGGGACAGGGCGACACTGAAGCTTTCTTT.

The rearrangement links TRBV15 to TRBJ2-7, with D uncertain. CDR1 and CDR2 (germline): LNHNV, YYDKDF (reference sequence). The CDR3 is 14 amino acids. The ends were cut back, 1 base at V and 3 bases at J, with 10 bases in the middle. The CDR3 nucleotides read TGTGCCACCAGCAGAGGAGACGGCTACTACGAGCAGTACTTC. Protein product: CATSRGDGYYEQYF.

As regards this clone: Other DNA sequences in the same sample also yield this CDR3. The gene calls are TRBV9 and TRBJ2-1; D may be TRBD1 (7 bases). With 2 bases removed from V and 4 bases from J, the gap between germline ends came to 13 bases. The CDR3 consists of 15 residues. CDR1 and CDR2 (germline): SGDLS, YYNGEE. CDR3 in amino acids: CASSVGGGRYNEQFF. CDR3 in DNA: TGTGCCAGCAGCGTCGGAGGGGGCAGGTACAATGAGCAGTTCTTC.

This clone was picked up one time. This same CDR3 is encoded by further DNA sequences in the sample. This chain links TRBV27 with TRBJ1-5, with D unclear. V was clipped by 0 bases and J by 4 bases, with 4 bases between them. The length of the CDR3 is 13 residues. Looked up from germline, CDR1 is MNHEY and CDR2 is SMNVEV (reference sequence). In DNA form, the CDR3 reads TGTGCCAGCAGTTTATCAGGAAATCAGCCCCAGCATTTT. Translating it yields CASSLSGNQPQHF.

The rearrangement joins TRBV27 to TRBJ2-7; 8 nucleotides agree with TRBD1. The CDR3 is 13 amino acids. Germline V gives CDR1 MNHEY, CDR2 SMNVEV (reference sequence). The V and J ends lost 8 bases and 2 bases, in that order; junction bases with no gene match: 5. DNA for the CDR3: TGTGCCAGCCGGACAGGGAGCCCCTACGAGCAGTACTTC. It is translated as CASRTGSPYEQYF.

This chain links TRBV9 with TRBJ2-7; 10 bases align to TRBD2. Trimming cost V 2 bases and J 4 bases; bases outside gene matches: 6. The germline gives CDR1 SGDLS, CDR2 YYNGEE. The CDR3 loop spans 15 amino acids. This chain's CDR3 is CASSVGTSDMYEQYF. CDR3 DNA: TGTGCCAGCAGCGTCGGGACTAGCGATATGTACGAGCAGTACTTC.

This clone occurred once. The chain links TRBV9 to TRBJ2-7; 7 bases match TRBD1. Germline CDR1 SGDLS, CDR2 YYNGEE. CDR3 length equals 14 residues. J was trimmed by 2 bases and V by 2 bases; bases with no gene match: 4. In DNA, the CDR3 is TGTGCCAGCAGCGTCACAGGGGAGCCCTACGAGCAGTACTTC. Its protein product is CASSVTGEPYEQYF.

CDR3 coding DNA: TGTGCCAGCAGCTTATACGACAGCTCCTACGAGCAGTACTTC. Encoded protein: CASSLYDSSYEQYF. The chain is built from TRBV11-2 and TRBJ2-7; possibly TRBD1 for D (5 bases). CDR1 is SGHAT and CDR2 is FQNNGV in the germline V gene. The V and J ends lost 2 bases and 0 bases respectively, with 8 bases between them. The CDR3 length is 14 residues.

This clone appeared a single time. The chain joins TRBV4-3 to TRBJ2-1, with no clear D. Per the germline V gene, CDR1 is LGHNA and CDR2 is YSLEER. The CDR3 length is 13 residues. The ends were cut back, 0 bases at V and 5 bases at J, with 5 bases in the middle. The CDR3, as DNA: TGCGCCAGCAGCCAAGATCGGAACAATGAGCAGTTCTTC. Its translation: CASSQDRNNEQFF.

V gene TRBV6-5 combines with J gene TRBJ2-1; no reliable D call. The CDR3 runs to 16 residues. V dropped 0 bases and J dropped 7 bases, with 16 bases sitting between them. Germline V CDR1 and CDR2: MNHEY, SVGAGI. The CDR3 DNA reads as TGTGCCAGCAGTTACTCGGGTAGCCTCCCTAAGAATGAGCAGTTCTTC. It specifies CASSYSGSLPKNEQFF.

The chain carries TRBV7-9 and TRBJ2-3; the match to TRBD2 covers 15 bases. Trimming removed 5 bases from V and 4 bases from J; junction bases left unmatched: 4. The germline V gene encodes CDR1 SEHNR and CDR2 FQNEAQ (reference sequence). CDR3 length: 16 amino acids. In DNA form, the CDR3 reads TGTGCCAGCAGCCGGACTAGCGGGGGGGCCCCAGATACGCAGTATTTT. Residues: CASSRTSGGAPDTQYF. Filled out from reference TRBV7-9 and TRBJ2-3, the complete variable domain reads DTGVSQNPRHKITKRGQNVTFRCDPISEHNRLYWYRQTLGQGPEFLTYFQNEAQLEKSRLLSDRFSAERPKGSFSTLEIQRTEQGDSAMYLCASSRTSGGAPDTQYFGPGTRLTVL.

In DNA form, the CDR3 reads TGTGCCAGTAGTATTGGCCGGGGGGGAACGAACACTGAAGCTTTCTTT. Its translation is CASSIGRGGTNTEAFF. The gene calls are TRBV19 and TRBJ1-1, with D tentatively TRBD1 (5 bases). V was trimmed by 3 bases and J by 1 base, leaving 15 bases between them. Germline-derived CDR1 and CDR2 are LNHDA and SQIVND (reference sequence). The CDR3 sequence is 16 residues long.

This sequence joins TRBV30 and TRBJ1-2; tentative D call: TRBD1 (5 bases). The germline V gene encodes CDR1 GTSNPN and CDR2 SVGIG (reference sequence). The CDR3 length is 13 residues. The V end was cut by 0 bases, the J end by 8 bases, with 13 bases between. As DNA, the CDR3 is TGTGCCTGGAGTGTAATGGGGGTTGGGGGCTACACCTTC. This gives the protein CAWSVMGVGGYTF.

This clone appeared once. The CDR3 region has the DNA TGCGCCAGCAGCCAAGACGGAGTTAACAATGAGCAGTTCTTC. It codes for CASSQDGVNNEQFF. The chain joins TRBV4-3 to TRBJ2-1; D gene unclear. CDR3 length: 14 residues. The ends were cut back, 0 bases at V and 5 bases at J, with 8 bases in the middle. Germline V gene lookup returns CDR1 LGHNA and CDR2 YSLEER.

V is TRBV16 and J is TRBJ2-7; 8 bases line up with TRBD1. The CDR3 is 15 residues long. The V gene end was trimmed by 3 bases and the J gene end by 1 base; junction bases not matched to a gene: 5. CDR1 is KGHSY and CDR2 is FQNENV in the germline V gene. Written as DNA, the CDR3 is TGTGCCAGCAGCCAGACAGGGGCCCTGTCCTACGAGCAGTACTTC. Protein sequence: CASSQTGALSYEQYF.

The V and J genes are TRBV6-5 and TRBJ2-5; D remains ambiguous. CDR3 size: 13 residues. Germline CDR1 and CDR2: MNHEY and SVGAGI. The germline V and J ends were trimmed by 2 bases and 5 bases, with 9 bases remaining between them. CDR3: CASSYRSGETQYF. CDR3 sequence (DNA): TGTGCCAGCAGTTACCGGTCGGGTGAGACCCAGTACTTC.

The V and J genes are TRBV9 and TRBJ2-1; 7 bases fit TRBD2. The length of the CDR3 is 15 residues. In germline, CDR1 is SGDLS, CDR2 YYNGEE. The J segment lost 7 bases and the V segment lost 3 bases, leaving 10 bases of the junction unmatched. CDR3 DNA sequence: TGTGCCAGCAGCGATCCCCTTCTAGCGGTGAATGAGCAGTTCTTC. Translating gives CASSDPLLAVNEQFF.

This chain connects TRBV7-9 to TRBJ2-1; D is unresolved. V gave up 5 bases and J gave up 6 bases, with 11 bases separating them. This CDR3 is 13 amino acids long. Germline loops: CDR1 SEHNR, CDR2 FQNEAQ (reference sequence). This chain's CDR3 is CASSASTGNEQFF. CDR3 bases: TGTGCCAGCAGCGCCTCCACGGGCAATGAGCAGTTCTTC. Complete variable domain (other parts from reference TRBV7-9 and TRBJ2-1): DTGVSQNPRHKITKRGQNVTFRCDPISEHNRLYWYRQTLGQGPEFLTYFQNEAQLEKSRLLSDRFSAERPKGSFSTLEIQRTEQGDSAMYLCASSASTGNEQFFGPGTRLTVL.

CDR3 sequence (DNA): TGTGCCAGCAGCTTAGCGGACAGGGGGTCCTACAATGAGCAGTTCTTC. Amino acid sequence: CASSLADRGSYNEQFF. V gene TRBV13 combines with J gene TRBJ2-1; TRBD1 agrees at 10 bases. The length of the CDR3 is 16 residues. Germline loops: CDR1 PRHDT, CDR2 FYEKMQ (reference sequence). The ends lost 1 base at V and 1 base at J; junction bases unmatched: 1.

The rearrangement links TRBV7-9 to TRBJ2-7, with TRBD2 matching over 10 bases. With V trimmed by 0 bases and J by 0 bases, 8 bases remained unmatched. This CDR3 contains 18 residues. The germline V gene encodes CDR1 SEHNR and CDR2 FQNEAQ (reference sequence). CDR3 region: CASSLATSGMLSSYEQYF. In nucleotides, the CDR3 is TGTGCCAGCAGCTTAGCTACTAGCGGGATGTTAAGCTCCTACGAGCAGTACTTC.